These T cell receptor beta chains were read from a single sample in a study of tumor and adjacent non-tumor tissue in lung cancer. A single record per CDR3 protein comes from TCRdb applying MiXCR to the multiplex PCR reads. The sample records over 100,000 distinct CDR3 sequences, about 75% being singletons. What was sequenced was lung tumor tissue. These receptor sequences come from a woman aged 55-70 years with non-small cell lung cancer. Each CDR3 is given with its conserved first and last residue. A D gene is named only where the DNA matches it firmly. Size is omitted from some rows. Given values are once, few, many or a class for expanded clones.

d_call	clone_size	v_call	cdr3_aa
.	.	TRBV24-1	CATSVGQNTGEPFF
.	.	TRBV10-2	CASNLNNLYNERFF
.	.	TRBV11-2	CTSSQPGHEANEQFF
.	.	TRBV6-2/TRBV6-3	CASSRRSRARDSYEHYF
TRBD1	many	TRBV10-2	CASSESVRGQYLNYGYTF
TRBD1	.	TRBV4-1	CASSTTGQRSSYEQYF
.	.	TRBV5-1	CASSAWTGSYNEQFF
.	.	TRBV20-1	CSARTREIGVNEHFF
TRBD1	.	TRBV28	CASCSLDREKETQYF
.	many	TRBV28	CASSLYGGGANYGYTF
TRBD2	.	TRBV11-2	CSSSYEISGSYEQYF
TRBD2	.	TRBV12-3/TRBV12-4	CVSLGGGTYKQYF
TRBD1	few	TRBV6-2/TRBV6-3	CASTRQGSNQPQHF
.	.	TRBV4-3	CTSSQDRWDSGNTIYF
.	.	TRBV10-1	CASRGGYNEQLF
TRBD1	.	TRBV28	CASGPDRRQSYEQYF
.	.	TRBV28	CASSLVQGRPEAFF
.	.	TRBV11-1	CAISSQDPLFGYTF
.	.	TRBV11-2	CASSFSRSYNEQFF
.	many	TRBV6-6	CASSPPGVTSTDTQYF
TRBD2	many	TRBV12-3/TRBV12-4	CASSVNTPGLAARGGELFF
.	.	TRBV6-5	CAGSYSTAPGANVQTF
.	.	TRBV6-5	CTSRHMYRGTEAFF
.	.	TRBV4-2	CASSQDRERSSTDTQYF
.	.	TRBV4-1	CATSQGRSDEQYF
TRBD2	.	TRBV12-3/TRBV12-4	CASSVNTPGLAVMGGDLFF
TRBD1	.	TRBV11-2	CSSSPITGELNNEQFF
.	large	TRBV20-1	CSAQPDDGQPQHF
TRBD1	.	TRBV11-2	CASRRGRVGTDTLYF
TRBD2	.	TRBV11-2	CVSSHGTSGGCEKYF
.	few	TRBV11-2	CASSYHNNQPQHF
.	.	TRBV11-3	CGSRTYRMAGNTIYF
.	.	TRBV6-2/TRBV6-3	CASSYSTDFYEQYF
TRBD1	.	TRBV10-3	CAIRGTAINNEQFF
.	.	TRBV14	CASSPRRGDTEAFF
.	.	TRBV29-1	CSARDKANTEAFF
.	.	TRBV6-5	CVSSLGHPGNTIYF
.	.	TRBV12-3/TRBV12-4	CASIPDVGSGETQYF
.	many	TRBV20-1	CSARVSPSAETQYF
.	.	TRBV28	CASSLQGTGELFF
TRBD1	once	TRBV4-3	CANSQCPKGQGGNTIYF
.	.	TRBV6-2/TRBV6-3	CASSHRQELEYNEQFF
.	.	TRBV11-1	CAISSDKVTEALF
.	.	TRBV11-3	CASSTKGGGVYQETQHF
.	many	TRBV4-1	CASSLGEDLSNQPQHF
.	many	TRBV4-3	CASSHKGNRNFYGYTF
.	many	TRBV11-2	CASTHLGKGSSYEQYF
TRBD1	.	TRBV20-1	CSAKTGWIYGYTF
.	once	TRBV20-1	CSARDPPNDWAAIQYF
.	many	TRBV20-1	CSARDPTRAYEQYF
.	.	TRBV20-1	CSAIGQTGERYF
TRBD1	.	TRBV20-1	CGARQGSQPQHF
TRBD2	.	TRBV12-3/TRBV12-4	CASSPDGGSGQTQYF
.	.	TRBV21-1	CASSKGGTGDLNYGYTF
.	.	TRBV6-1	CASSEVNRDHQPQHF
.	.	TRBV11-2	CASSISSGRLYTIYF
TRBD1	.	TRBV12-3/TRBV12-4	CASSLQGAYSYTF
TRBD1	.	TRBV2	CASSPTGREEQYF
TRBD2	.	TRBV28	CASSLRLSGGGEQFF
.	.	TRBV6-6	CASSYFVGLDSLSQHF